What follows are 15 T cell receptor beta chains derived from one specimen sequenced in a study of cytomegalovirus exposure and HLA in healthy donors. Researchers ran the PCR with 60 Vbeta and 13 Jbeta primers. Repertoires were generated with immunoSEQ multiplex PCR, while TCRdb's copy carries only in-frame clones and drops some. The repertoire holds more than 130,000 clones, with over 70% as singletons. Sequencing was performed on PBMCs. The receptors were sampled from a male donor in good health and CMV-seronegative.

This chain joins TRBV10-2 and TRBJ2-7; TRBD1 is a possible D gene (6 bases). V was trimmed by 6 bases and J by 9 bases, leaving 21 bases between them. Germline CDR1 WSHSY, CDR2 SAAADI. The CDR3 loop spans 14 amino acids. The CDR3 spells CASRETGKKIGQYF. CDR3 DNA: TGCGCCAGCAGAGAAACAGGGAAGAAAATCGGGCAGTACTTC.

The CDR3 sequence: CASSYSRAPSSYEQYF. The CDR3 DNA reads as TGCGCCAGCAGCTATTCCAGGGCTCCGAGCTCCTACGAGCAGTACTTC. The rearrangement uses TRBV4-1 and TRBJ2-7; TRBD1 is a possible D gene (5 bases). Looked up from germline, CDR1 is MGHRA and CDR2 is YSYEKL. This CDR3 region has 16 residues. Trimming removed 5 bases at V and 0 bases at J, with 17 bases between.

CDR3 bases: TGTGCCAGTACCAGGGGGACAAGCGACAATCAGCCCCAGCATTTT. It is translated as CASTRGTSDNQPQHF. The rearrangement links TRBV19 to TRBJ1-5; 7 nucleotides agree with TRBD1. The CDR3 consists of 15 residues. Looked up from germline, CDR1 is LNHDA and CDR2 is SQIVND (reference sequence). V dropped 7 bases and J dropped 3; count of bases not matched to a gene: 9.

The genes are TRBV7-8 and TRBJ2-1; TRBD2 aligns across 9 bases. CDR3 length equals 17 residues. Looked up from germline, CDR1 is SGHVS and CDR2 is FQNEAQ. The ends lost 1 base at V and 8 bases at J; junction bases unmatched: 12. The CDR3 loop reads CASSLVGSAGGPHEQFF. The CDR3 DNA is TGTGCCAGCAGCTTAGTTGGCTCGGCGGGAGGGCCCCATGAGCAGTTCTTC.

V usage is TRBV6-5 and J usage is TRBJ1-2; 7 nucleotides agree with TRBD1. The germline gives CDR1 MNHEY, CDR2 SVGAGI. This CDR3 comprises 13 residues. The V and J ends lost 5 bases and 3 bases, in that order; junction bases with no gene match: 3. Written as DNA, the CDR3 is TGTGCCAGCAGTCAGGGGGGACACTATGGCTACACCTTC. It yields the protein CASSQGGHYGYTF.

V usage is TRBV7-8 and J usage is TRBJ2-2; 9 bases match TRBD1. The CDR3 has 15 amino acids. The J segment lost 4 bases and the V segment lost 4 bases, leaving 4 bases of the junction unmatched. Per germline, CDR1 SGHVS and CDR2 FQNEAQ. The CDR3 loop is CASSSGQGGTGELFF. CDR3 bases: TGTGCCAGCAGCTCGGGACAGGGAGGCACCGGGGAGCTGTTTTTT.

The chain combines TRBV29-1 with TRBJ1-2; TRBD1 aligns across 10 bases. This CDR3 comprises 14 residues. The J segment lost 1 base and the V segment lost 4 bases, leaving 3 bases of the junction unmatched. Per germline, CDR1 SQVTM and CDR2 ANQGSEA. CDR3 in DNA: TGCAGCGTTGTTGGGACAGGGGTTAACTATGGCTACACCTTC. Encoded protein: CSVVGTGVNYGYTF.

This clone turned up a few times. Other nucleotide sequences in the sample specify the same CDR3. The chain is built from TRBV5-1 and TRBJ1-2; TRBD1 matches at 7 bases. The ends lost 1 base at V and 2 bases at J; junction bases unmatched: 2. The CDR3 length is 14 residues. Germline assignment: CDR1 SGHRS and CDR2 YFSETQ. This chain's CDR3 is CASSLRQGNYGYTF. In DNA form, the CDR3 reads TGCGCCAGCAGCTTGAGACAGGGCAACTATGGCTACACCTTC.

The chain uses TRBV10-3 and TRBJ1-5, with D perhaps TRBD1 (6 bases). The CDR3 consists of 14 residues. V lost 3 bases to trimming and J lost 4 bases, with 10 bases between them. Per germline, CDR1 ENHRY and CDR2 SYGVKD. CDR3: CAISDDRRNQPQHF. The CDR3 region has the DNA TGTGCCATCAGTGACGACAGGAGGAATCAGCCCCAGCATTTT.

The genes are TRBV4-2 and TRBJ2-4; maybe TRBD1 (5 bases). Germline V CDR1 and CDR2: LGHNA, YNFKEQ. V was trimmed by 1 base and J by 8 bases, leaving 18 bases between them. The CDR3 contains 16 residues. The CDR3 DNA follows: TGTGCCAGCAGCCAAGGAACGTCAGCAGGGCTGCACATTCAGTACTTC. This gives the protein CASSQGTSAGLHIQYF.

The chain employs TRBV5-1 and TRBJ1-1; D is perhaps TRBD1 (6 bases). This CDR3 spans 16 amino acids. The V gene's germline CDR1 is SGHRS and CDR2 YFSETQ. The V end lost 0 bases, the J end lost 5 bases, and 17 bases lay between the germline ends. CDR3 amino acids: CASSLVGGGLGTEAFF. Written as DNA, the CDR3 is TGCGCCAGCAGCTTGGTAGGGGGGGGCCTAGGGACTGAAGCTTTCTTT.

V usage is TRBV13 and J usage is TRBJ1-5; 10 bases fit TRBD1. The CDR3 is 16 residues long. Germline V gives CDR1 PRHDT, CDR2 FYEKMQ (reference sequence). After removal of 2 bases from V and 9 bases from J, the junction contained 10 bases not matched to a gene. The CDR3 here is CASSLRGDRGARPQHF. The CDR3 DNA reads as TGTGCCAGCAGCTTAAGGGGGGACAGGGGAGCTAGGCCCCAGCATTTT.

This clone was detected a few times. The chain links TRBV10-3 to TRBJ2-7, with 9 bases that match TRBD2. This CDR3 comprises 16 residues. J lost 6 bases, V lost 2 bases, and 11 bases had no gene match. Germline V gene lookup returns CDR1 ENHRY and CDR2 SYGVKD. The CDR3 bases are TGTGCCATCAGTGAGCTCAAGACTAGCGGTTACACCGAGCAGTACTTC. As protein: CAISELKTSGYTEQYF.

J is TRBJ2-1 and V is TRBV4-2; 8 bases are shared with TRBD2. The V and J ends lost 3 bases and 0 bases, in that order; junction bases with no gene match: 22. The CDR3 length is 22 residues. CDR1 is LGHNA and CDR2 is YNFKEQ in the germline V gene. CDR3 protein: CASSQETFESGRGVSSYNEQFF. The DNA of the CDR3 is TGTGCCAGCAGCCAGGAGACATTCGAGTCGGGGCGGGGGGTATCCTCCTACAATGAGCAGTTCTTC.

This clone was recorded once. The genes are TRBV4-2 and TRBJ2-7; 10 bases match TRBD2. The CDR3 contains 16 residues. J lost 2 bases, V lost 0 bases, and 4 bases had no gene match. CDR1 and CDR2 (germline): LGHNA, YNFKEQ. The CDR3 protein is CASSQEAGLAAYEQYF. The CDR3 DNA follows: TGTGCCAGCAGCCAAGAGGCAGGACTAGCGGCCTACGAGCAGTACTTC.